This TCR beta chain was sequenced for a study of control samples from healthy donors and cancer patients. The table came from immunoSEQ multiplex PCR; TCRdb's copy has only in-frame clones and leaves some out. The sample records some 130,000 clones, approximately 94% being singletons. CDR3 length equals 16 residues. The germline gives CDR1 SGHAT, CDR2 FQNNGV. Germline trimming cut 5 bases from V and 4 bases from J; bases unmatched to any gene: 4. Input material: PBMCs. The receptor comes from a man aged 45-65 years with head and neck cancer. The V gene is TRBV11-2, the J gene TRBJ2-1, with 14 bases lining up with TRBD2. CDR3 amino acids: CASSVGLAGGYNEQFF. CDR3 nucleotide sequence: TGTGCCAGCAGCGTCGGACTAGCGGGGGGTTACAATGAGCAGTTCTTC.